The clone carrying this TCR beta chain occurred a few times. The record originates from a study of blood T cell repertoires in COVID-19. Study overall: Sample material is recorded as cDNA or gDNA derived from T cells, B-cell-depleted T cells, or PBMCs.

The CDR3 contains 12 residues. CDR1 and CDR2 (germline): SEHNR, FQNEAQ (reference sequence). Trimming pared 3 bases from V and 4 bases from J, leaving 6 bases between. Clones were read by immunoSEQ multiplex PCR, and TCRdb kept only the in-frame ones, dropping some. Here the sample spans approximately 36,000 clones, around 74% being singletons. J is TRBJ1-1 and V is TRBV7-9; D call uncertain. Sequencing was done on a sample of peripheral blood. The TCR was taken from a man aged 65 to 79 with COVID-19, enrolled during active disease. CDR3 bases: TGTGCCAGCAGCTTCCCGGGCACTGAAGCTTTCTTT. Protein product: CASSFPGTEAFF.